Following are 25 T cell receptor beta chains from one sample sequenced in a study of T cell responses to AZD1222 COVID-19 vaccine. Clones were read by immunoSEQ multiplex PCR, and TCRdb kept only the in-frame ones, dropping some. The profile shows under 150,000 clones, 90% of them singletons. Sequenced material: peripheral blood, taken on day 0 of AZD1222 vaccination. Receptor source: an adult in good health.

The chain carries TRBV20-1 and TRBJ2-1, with 7 bases that match TRBD2. The trim removed 3 bases at V and 7 bases at J, leaving 15 bases unmatched. Germline lookup yields CDR1 DFQATT and CDR2 SNEGSKA (reference sequence). This CDR3 comprises 16 residues. Here the CDR3 DNA reads TGCAGTGCTAGTCCTGGGGGGGGTCTACCCATGAATGAGCAGTTCTTC. Its protein product is CSASPGGGLPMNEQFF.

CDR3 amino acids: CSREGGNIQYF. CDR3 bases: TGCAGTCGGGAGGGCGGGAACATTCAGTACTTC. The chain recombines TRBV20-1 with TRBJ2-4, with TRBD2 identical over 8 bases. The junction had 4 bases not matched to a gene; V was cut back by 8 bases and J by 7 bases. CDR3 size: 11 residues. The germline V gene encodes CDR1 DFQATT and CDR2 SNEGSKA (reference sequence).

This rearrangement joins TRBV12-3 or TRBV12-4 to TRBJ1-1; D unresolved. This CDR3 is 13 amino acids long. V gave up 7 bases and J gave up 3 bases, with 12 bases separating them. CDR3 protein: CASTPSTHTEAFF. CDR3 sequence (DNA): TGTGCCAGCACCCCCTCTACGCACACTGAAGCTTTCTTT.

The chain is built from TRBV5-6 and TRBJ2-3; TRBD2 might be the D (5 bases). V dropped 4 bases and J dropped 9 bases, with 24 bases sitting between them. CDR1 and CDR2 from the germline V gene are SGHDT and YYEEEE. This CDR3 region has 16 residues. The DNA for the CDR3 is TGTGCCAGCAGCCCCCGGGCCACGGGTCGTGGGGAGACGCAGTATTTT. It codes for CASSPRATGRGETQYF.

This rearrangement joins TRBV28 to TRBJ2-1; 7 bases agree with TRBD1. CDR3 length equals 14 residues. With 7 bases clipped from V and 0 bases from J, the junction kept 3 bases outside the gene matches. The germline CDR1 and CDR2 sequences are MDHEN and SYDVKM. In DNA form, the CDR3 reads TGTGCCAGCACCGCAGGGGGCTCCTACAATGAGCAGTTCTTC. This sequence encodes CASTAGGSYNEQFF.

V is TRBV7-8 and J is TRBJ2-5; 11 bases align to TRBD1. V lost 5 bases and J lost 5; bases outside the gene matches: 13. This CDR3 spans 17 amino acids. Germline V gene sequence: CDR1 SGHVS, CDR2 FQNEAQ. The CDR3 nucleotides are TGTGCCAGCAGCCCAGTGGGGGGACAGGGGGTTGGGGAGACCCAGTACTTC. Protein: CASSPVGGQGVGETQYF.

The chain recombines TRBV9 with TRBJ2-7, with a tentative D call TRBD1 (6 bases). Germline V gene data show CDR1 as SGDLS and CDR2 as YYNGEE. The V gene lost 3 bases and the J gene lost 1 base, with 20 bases spanning the gap. CDR3 length: 17 amino acids. CDR3 sequence (DNA): TGTGCCAGCAGCGCCATCAGAACTTACAGGGTTTCCTACGAGCAGTACTTC. As protein: CASSAIRTYRVSYEQYF.

Turning to this clone: Other DNA variants within this sample encode the same CDR3. The chain recombines TRBV19 with TRBJ2-6; D is ambiguous. Looked up from germline, CDR1 is LNHDA and CDR2 is SQIVND (reference sequence). V lost 2 bases and J 0 bases, leaving 5 bases between the germline ends. The CDR3 has 15 residues. The CDR3 here is CASSITGSGANVLTF. Here the CDR3 DNA reads TGTGCCAGTAGTATAACCGGCTCTGGGGCCAACGTCCTGACTTTC.

This rearrangement joins TRBV7-3 to TRBJ2-1; D is perhaps TRBD1 (5 bases). V dropped 6 bases and J dropped 2 bases, with 17 bases sitting between them. This CDR3 is built from 16 residues. The V gene's germline CDR1 is SGHTA and CDR2 FQGTGA. Here the CDR3 reads CASSFNRTVTYNEQFF. The CDR3, as DNA: TGTGCCAGCAGTTTCAACAGGACGGTTACCTACAATGAGCAGTTCTTC. Full variable domain (missing parts from reference TRBV7-3 and TRBJ2-1): GAGVSQTPSNKVTEKGKYVELRCDPISGHTALYWYRQSLGQGPEFLIYFQGTGAADDSGLPNDRFFAVRPEGSVSTLKIQRTERGDSAVYLCASSFNRTVTYNEQFFGPGTRLTVL.

The CDR3 coding sequence is TGTGCCAGTAGTATGGTCCTAGCGGGAGGCTCCTACAATGAGCAGTTCTTC. As protein: CASSMVLAGGSYNEQFF. This chain connects TRBV19 to TRBJ2-1; the match to TRBD2 covers 11 bases. The CDR3 covers 17 residues. Looked up from germline, CDR1 is LNHDA and CDR2 is SQIVND (reference sequence). Trimming removed 3 bases from V and 0 bases from J; junction bases left unmatched: 4.

The chain combines TRBV5-1 with TRBJ2-7, with D possibly TRBD1 on 5 matching bases. There are 13 residues in the CDR3. V gave up 2 bases and J gave up 4 bases, with 10 bases separating them. The V gene's germline CDR1 is SGHRS and CDR2 YFSETQ. CDR3 amino acids: CASSFGRDYEQYF. DNA of the CDR3: TGCGCCAGCAGCTTTGGCAGGGATTACGAGCAGTACTTC.

The chain recombines TRBV5-1 with TRBJ2-1; D remains unclear. V was cut by 7 bases and J by 8 bases, with 13 bases left in between. The CDR3 has 12 residues. CDR1 and CDR2 from the germline V gene are SGHRS and YFSETQ. The DNA for the CDR3 is TGCGCCAGCGGTGGGCGGTACGATGAGCAGTTCTTC. Encoded protein: CASGGRYDEQFF. Full variable domain (outside the CDR3, taken from reference TRBV5-1 and TRBJ2-1): KAGVTQTPRYLIKTRGQQVTLSCSPISGHRSVSWYQQTPGQGLQFLFEYFSETQRNKGNFPGRFSGRQFSNSRSEMNVSTLELGDSALYLCASGGRYDEQFFGPGTRLTVL.

The genes are TRBV13 and TRBJ2-2; D is possibly TRBD1 or TRBD2 (5 bases each). The ends were cut back, 6 bases at V and 0 bases at J, with 14 bases in the middle. CDR1 is PRHDT, CDR2 FYEKMQ, per germline (reference sequence). This CDR3 region has 16 residues. The CDR3 DNA follows: TGTGCCAGCAGAAGACCCGGGACGGCGAACACCGGGGAGCTGTTTTTT. It specifies CASRRPGTANTGELFF.

The chain links TRBV7-8 to TRBJ1-3; D is unresolved. The V end was cut by 2 bases, the J end by 2 bases, with 19 bases between. This CDR3 contains 18 residues. Germline CDR1 and CDR2: SGHVS and FQNEAQ. The CDR3 nucleotides are TGTGCCAGCAGCTTATTGCCTCCGTGGCAGACCACTGGAAACACCATATATTTT. Amino acid sequence: CASSLLPPWQTTGNTIYF.

The chain recombines TRBV3-1 (or the pseudogene TRBV3-2) with TRBJ1-4; D is undetermined. V shed 0 bases and J shed 10 bases, with 18 bases lying between them. The germline gives CDR1 LGHDT, CDR2 YNNKEL (reference sequence). The CDR3 length is 16 residues. This CDR3 reads CASSQEVPSTAAKLFF. The CDR3 nucleotides are TGTGCCAGCAGCCAAGAGGTCCCATCGACGGCGGCAAAACTGTTTTTT.

J is TRBJ2-7 and V is TRBV7-8; 15 positions match TRBD2. The V gene's germline CDR1 is SGHVS and CDR2 FQNEAQ. CDR3 length: 16 residues. J lost 0 bases, V lost 4 bases, and 1 base had no gene match. The CDR3 DNA is TGTGCCAGCAGCTGGGGACTAGCGGGGGGCTCCTACGAGCAGTACTTC. This encodes CASSWGLAGGSYEQYF.

V is TRBV5-6 and J is TRBJ2-3; the D call may be TRBD1 or TRBD2 (5 bases each). This CDR3 contains 17 residues. CDR1 is SGHDT and CDR2 is YYEEEE in the germline V gene. Trimming left V 3 bases short and J 4 bases short, with 21 bases between. The CDR3 nucleotides are TGTGCCAGCAGCTCGCAGGGAGCGGAGGTTTCCCCAGATACGCAGTATTTT. Protein: CASSSQGAEVSPDTQYF.

The rearrangement joins TRBV3-1 (or the pseudogene TRBV3-2) to TRBJ2-5, with D unclear. This CDR3 region has 14 residues. Trimming pared 0 bases from V and 5 bases from J, leaving 10 bases between. Per the germline V gene, CDR1 is LGHDT and CDR2 is YNNKEL (reference sequence). CDR3 sequence reads: CASSQDSGSETQYF. The CDR3 bases are TGTGCCAGCAGCCAAGACTCAGGCTCGGAGACCCAGTACTTC.

V usage is TRBV9 and J usage is TRBJ2-2, with 9 bases fitting TRBD1. There are 16 residues in the CDR3. The germline gives CDR1 SGDLS, CDR2 YYNGEE. With 0 bases clipped from V and 3 bases from J, the junction kept 3 bases outside the gene matches. The CDR3 bases are TGTGCCAGCAGCGTAGCTGGACAGGGGTACACCGGGGAGCTGTTTTTT. Protein product: CASSVAGQGYTGELFF.

This rearrangement joins TRBV5-1 to TRBJ1-1, with unresolved D. CDR3 size: 13 residues. CDR1 and CDR2 from the germline V gene are SGHRS and YFSETQ. Deletions cut 0 bases from V and 2 bases from J, with 5 bases between. This CDR3 is CASSLEANTEAFF. In DNA, the CDR3 is TGCGCCAGCAGCTTGGAGGCCAACACTGAAGCTTTCTTT. The complete variable domain, with remaining parts taken from reference TRBV5-1 and TRBJ1-1, reads KAGVTQTPRYLIKTRGQQVTLSCSPISGHRSVSWYQQTPGQGLQFLFEYFSETQRNKGNFPGRFSGRQFSNSRSEMNVSTLELGDSALYLCASSLEANTEAFFGQGTRLTVV.

The chain combines TRBV30 with TRBJ1-4, with D possibly matching TRBD1 (6 bases). This CDR3 comprises 13 residues. From germline, CDR1 is GTSNPN and CDR2 SVGIG (reference sequence). V was clipped by 1 base and J by 8 bases, with 11 bases between them. CDR3 sequence: CAWSDRVGEKLFF. The CDR3 bases are TGTGCCTGGAGTGACAGGGTAGGAGAAAAACTGTTTTTT.

J is TRBJ2-3 and V is TRBV4-3, with 9 bases aligning to TRBD1. Germline V gene sequence: CDR1 LGHNA, CDR2 YSLEER. With 0 bases clipped from V and 5 bases from J, the junction kept 6 bases outside the gene matches. The CDR3 covers 16 residues. CDR3 sequence reads: CASSQDRTGGLDTQYF. Written as DNA, the CDR3 is TGCGCCAGCAGCCAAGATCGAACAGGGGGCTTAGATACGCAGTATTTT.

The J gene is TRBJ1-1, the V gene TRBV10-3; D gene unclear. Germline V CDR1 and CDR2: ENHRY, SYGVKD. Trimming pared 3 bases from V and 4 bases from J, leaving 15 bases between. This CDR3 region has 15 residues. CDR3 loop: CAISDPLPVGTEAFF. In nucleotides, the CDR3 is TGTGCCATCAGTGACCCTCTCCCCGTGGGCACTGAAGCTTTCTTT.

The chain links TRBV3-1 (or the pseudogene TRBV3-2) to TRBJ2-6, with D unresolved. V dropped 1 base and J dropped 0 bases, with 7 bases sitting between them. The germline V gene encodes CDR1 LGHDT and CDR2 YNNKEL (reference sequence). The CDR3 is 16 residues long. The CDR3 region has the DNA TGTGCCAGCAGCCAAGTTGGGTCCTCTGGGGCCAACGTCCTGACTTTC. This codes for CASSQVGSSGANVLTF.

This clone was picked up one time. The chain couples TRBV24-1 to TRBJ2-3, with 7 bases fitting TRBD2. The CDR3 is made up of 16 amino acids. The V segment lost 6 bases and the J segment 6 bases; nucleotides outside the gene matches: 14. Germline V gene data show CDR1 as KGHDR and CDR2 as SFDVKD. The CDR3, as DNA: TGTGCCACCAGTACCCCTAATATCGTGGGGGGGGATACGCAGTATTTT. This gives the protein CATSTPNIVGGDTQYF.